Below, 9 T cell receptor beta chains from the same sample are listed, as sequenced in a study of OX40 agonist ivuxolimab in advanced cancers. Clones were sequenced by immunoSEQ multiplex PCR, and TCRdb holds only the in-frame ones, with some missing. The table shows almost 70,000 clones, with about three quarters occurring only once. The sample consisted of CD4+ or CD8+ T cells sorted from blood, taken in a trial of the OX40 agonist ivuxolimab. These receptors were obtained from an adult with an advanced solid tumor such as melanoma, head and neck, liver or kidney cancer.

The V gene is TRBV11-1, the J gene TRBJ2-1; possible D gene TRBD1, 7 bases. CDR1 and CDR2 (germline): SGHAT, FQDESV (reference sequence). Trimming stripped 2 bases from V and 0 bases from J, with 17 bases between. The CDR3 has 18 amino acids. CDR3 in DNA: TGTGCCAGCAGCTTAATCCGGAGGGACAGACGCTCCTACAATGAGCAGTTCTTC. This encodes CASSLIRRDRRSYNEQFF. The entire variable domain, with the rest obtained from reference TRBV11-1 and TRBJ2-1, is as follows: EAEVAQSPRYKITEKSQAVAFWCDPISGHATLYWYRQILGQGPELLVQFQDESVVDDSQLPKDRFSAERLKGVDSTLKIQPAELGDSAMYLCASSLIRRDRRSYNEQFFGPGTRLTVL.

CDR3 sequence (DNA): TGCGCCAGCAGTCAATCCCGGACAGTAGGAGAGCAGTTCTTC. Protein sequence: CASSQSRTVGEQFF. The chain has TRBV23-1 and TRBJ2-1, with D possibly matching TRBD1 (6 bases). TRBV23-1 is marked as an open reading frame, function uncertain. CDR3 size: 14 residues. Trimming stripped 0 bases from V and 10 bases from J, with 13 bases between.

The J gene is TRBJ1-5, the V gene TRBV7-9; no clear D. V was pared by 2 bases and J by 1 base, with 6 bases between. CDR3 length: 14 amino acids. Per the germline V gene, CDR1 is SEHNR and CDR2 is FQNEAQ (reference sequence). CDR3 nucleotide sequence: TGTGCCAGCAGCTTAAGCCAGAGCAATCAGCCCCAGCATTTT. Its translation: CASSLSQSNQPQHF.

This clone appeared a single time. This rearrangement joins TRBV6-1 to TRBJ2-1; possible D gene TRBD2, 5 bases. The CDR3 is made up of 15 amino acids. V dropped 7 bases and J dropped 7 bases, with 20 bases sitting between them. Germline V gene sequence: CDR1 MNHNS, CDR2 SASEGT. CDR3 amino acids: CASKMGGRVANEQFF. CDR3 coding DNA: TGTGCCAGCAAAATGGGCGGAAGGGTAGCGAATGAGCAGTTCTTC.

The chain links TRBV30 to TRBJ1-1; 7 nucleotides align to TRBD1. J gave up 5 bases and V 4 bases, and 7 bases lay outside the gene matches. CDR1 GTSNPN and CDR2 SVGIG come from the germline V gene (reference sequence). The CDR3 is made up of 13 amino acids. DNA for the CDR3: TGTGCCTGGAAAAGACAGGGAGGAACTGAAGCTTTCTTT. Translated: CAWKRQGGTEAFF.

The chain employs TRBV7-8 and TRBJ2-7, with unresolved D. V was clipped by 4 bases and J by 6 bases, with 16 bases between them. There are 14 residues in the CDR3. The germline CDR1 and CDR2 sequences are SGHVS and FQNEAQ. The CDR3 here is CASSSNWMRSEQYF. In nucleotides, the CDR3 is TGTGCCAGCAGCTCGAACTGGATGAGGTCCGAGCAGTACTTC.

V usage is TRBV6-1 and J usage is TRBJ2-7; weak D call: TRBD2 (6 bases). Deletions cut 2 bases from V and 4 bases from J, with 21 bases between. Germline lookup yields CDR1 MNHNS and CDR2 SASEGT. The CDR3 is made up of 17 amino acids. The chain's CDR3 is CASSESAGGPRGYEQYF. In DNA, the CDR3 is TGTGCCAGCAGTGAATCCGCTGGGGGACCGCGGGGATACGAGCAGTACTTC.

The V and J genes are TRBV6-6 and TRBJ2-3; D may correspond to TRBD1 or TRBD2 (5 bases each). From germline, CDR1 is MNHNY and CDR2 SVGAGI (reference sequence). Trimming pared 6 bases from V and 4 bases from J, leaving 17 bases between. This CDR3 is built from 15 residues. The CDR3 coding sequence is TGTGCCAGCAGCCGAGGGGCAGGGCGGGCAGATACGCAGTATTTT. It translates to CASSRGAGRADTQYF.

This clone has just a few counts. The V gene is TRBV4-1, the J gene TRBJ1-1, with 9 bases identical to TRBD1. Germline V CDR1 and CDR2: MGHRA, YSYEKL. This CDR3 has 18 residues. The V and J ends lost 2 bases and 6 bases, in that order; junction bases with no gene match: 16. The CDR3 sequence is CASSQNTRDRVGLSEAFF. Written as DNA, the CDR3 is TGCGCCAGCAGCCAAAACACCCGGGACAGGGTCGGTCTCTCTGAAGCTTTCTTT.